This T cell receptor (beta chain) derives from a study of radiotherapy plus CTLA-4 blockade in lung cancer. Those patients who had chemo-refractory metastatic non-small-cell lung cancer were given focal radiation along with CTLA-4 blockade through ipilimumab. Germline CDR1 is GTSNPN and CDR2 is SVGIG (reference sequence). The CDR3 length is 15 residues. The ends were cut back, 0 bases at V and 0 bases at J, with 9 bases in the middle. TCRdb's copy holds only in-frame clones and misses some; the assay was immunoSEQ multiplex PCR. The data contain tens of thousands of clones, roughly 77% of them seen just once; the ten biggest clones take up 8.5%.

This chain links TRBV30 with TRBJ1-3; D is ambiguous. This clonotype was sampled from a human donor with non-small cell lung cancer who had a complete response to radiotherapy plus ipilimumab. The input for sequencing was peripheral blood, taken from a patient treated with radiotherapy plus ipilimumab. This CDR3 reads CAWSVGRLSGNTIYF. CDR3 DNA sequence: TGTGCCTGGAGTGTGGGCAGGCTCTCTGGAAACACCATATATTTT.